These 7 T cell receptor beta chains originate from one sample sequenced in a study of shared clonotypes between healthy human individuals. Method: immunoSEQ multiplex PCR; TCRdb's copy keeps in-frame clones and lacks some. The sample lists 730,000 or so clones; roughly 78% were seen once. The sequencing input was memory CD4+ T cells sorted from blood. Subset in this sample: CD45RA-negative fraction. These receptors all stem from a woman aged 25 to 39 in good health.

The V and J genes are TRBV6-1 and TRBJ2-4, with D tentatively TRBD2 (5 bases). The CDR3 is 14 residues long. Germline values: CDR1 MNHNS, CDR2 SASEGT. V was clipped by 4 bases and J by 9 bases, with 16 bases between them. Here the CDR3 DNA reads TGTGCCAGCAGTGGTGAGGTAAATCGGGGCATTCAGTACTTC. Protein product: CASSGEVNRGIQYF.

V gene TRBV25-1 combines with J gene TRBJ2-1, with TRBD2 identical over 11 bases. The CDR3 is 16 amino acids. Germline values: CDR1 MGHDK, CDR2 SYGVNS. V trimming: 3 bases; J trimming: 4 bases; junction bases outside the gene matches: 5. The CDR3 nucleotides read TGTGCCAGCAGTGACCCGGGACTAGCGGATTACAATGAGCAGTTCTTC. Its translation: CASSDPGLADYNEQFF.

This sequence joins TRBV5-4 and TRBJ2-3; possibly TRBD1 for D (5 bases). Germline V lookup: CDR1 SGHNT, CDR2 YYREEE (reference sequence). V was shortened by 2 bases and J by 4 bases, with 14 bases between the two germline ends. This CDR3 has 15 residues. The DNA for the CDR3 is TGTGCCAGCAGCTTTTCTGGGGCCAGGGCAGATACGCAGTATTTT. Translated: CASSFSGARADTQYF.

The gene calls are TRBV28 and TRBJ2-6; D ambiguous. This CDR3 has 15 amino acids. V lost 6 bases to trimming and J lost 1 base, with 10 bases between them. Germline V gene data show CDR1 as MDHEN and CDR2 as SYDVKM. In DNA form, the CDR3 reads TGTGCCAGCAGCCCAAAAAGGTCTGGGGCCAACGTCCTGACTTTC. Its translation is CASSPKRSGANVLTF.

The genes are TRBV2 and TRBJ2-7; 9 positions match TRBD1. V lost 4 bases, J lost 2 bases, and 3 bases stayed unmatched. Germline V gives CDR1 SNHLY, CDR2 FYNNEI. This CDR3 spans 14 amino acids. CDR3: CASSARQGAYEQYF. The CDR3 DNA reads TGTGCCAGCAGTGCCCGACAGGGGGCCTACGAGCAGTACTTC.

This rearrangement joins TRBV19 to TRBJ2-3; D uncertain. V was clipped by 5 bases and J by 0 bases, with 9 bases between them. The V gene's germline CDR1 is LNHDA and CDR2 SQIVND (reference sequence). The CDR3 is 14 residues long. CDR3 residues: CASSPALSTDTQYF. The CDR3 nucleotides are TGTGCCAGTAGTCCCGCACTCAGCACAGATACGCAGTATTTT.

This clone has more than one count but fewer than ten. Other nucleotide sequences in the sample specify the same CDR3. The chain recombines TRBV5-1 with TRBJ2-1, with 10 bases lining up with TRBD2. CDR1 and CDR2 from the germline V gene are SGHRS and YFSETQ. J lost 7 bases, V lost 1 base, and 5 bases had no gene match. CDR3 length: 15 amino acids. CDR3 sequence reads: CASSLSLAGENEQFF. The CDR3, as DNA: TGCGCCAGCAGCTTGAGCCTAGCGGGAGAGAATGAGCAGTTCTTC.